This T cell receptor beta chain is from a study of cytomegalovirus exposure and HLA in healthy donors. Germline-derived CDR1 and CDR2 are MNHEY and SMNVEV (reference sequence). The CDR3 contains 14 residues. V trimming: 4 bases; J trimming: 3 bases; junction bases outside the gene matches: 6. Regarding the study as a whole: According to reports, the classifier identified cytomegalovirus status with high specificity and sensitivity. Usually a TCR sequence was rare, but some public TCRs were found in many donors. Cytomegalovirus association was assigned to about 150 TCR beta chains. Later, an analysis found that TCR clusters from the first cohort tended to co-occur in the 90 to 150 validation repertoires.

Clones were sequenced by immunoSEQ multiplex PCR, and TCRdb holds only the in-frame ones, with some missing. The sample has some 200,000 clones, 75% to 95% seen once; the top ten hold 0.8% to 1.2%. Remarks on this clone: Its target is unknown.

This TCR came from a woman younger than 30 in good health and CMV-seronegative. V is TRBV27 and J is TRBJ2-7, with TRBD1 matching over 7 bases. Sequenced sample: PBMCs. The CDR3 loop is CASSSGTAHYEQYF. In DNA form, the CDR3 reads TGTGCCAGCAGTTCTGGGACAGCCCACTACGAGCAGTACTTC.